This record looks at one TCR beta chain sequence and its context. This specimen comes from a study of blood T cell repertoires in COVID-19. As for the study in general: Researchers got acute and convalescent COVID-19 samples from the United States, Italy and Spain. The cDNA or gDNA used as material had been derived from T cells, B-cell-depleted T cells, or PBMCs.

Enrollment of patients from Seattle took place during active infection, with longitudinal follow-up. The method was immunoSEQ multiplex PCR; TCRdb's version includes in-frame clones alone and lacks a portion of them. In the table there are a few hundred thousand clones, approximately 89% of which are singletons. Between the trimmed V and J ends, which lost 2 bases and 1 base, there was a span of 12 bases. Germline CDR1 WSHSY, CDR2 SAAADI. The CDR3 spans 15 residues. Sequenced sample: peripheral blood. The V gene is TRBV10-2, the J gene TRBJ2-7; D perhaps matches TRBD1 (6 bases). The receptor's source is a woman aged 25-40 years with COVID-19, enrolled during active disease. Here the CDR3 reads CASSEPGQLSYEQYF. CDR3 in DNA: TGCGCCAGCAGTGAGCCCGGACAGTTGTCCTACGAGCAGTACTTC.